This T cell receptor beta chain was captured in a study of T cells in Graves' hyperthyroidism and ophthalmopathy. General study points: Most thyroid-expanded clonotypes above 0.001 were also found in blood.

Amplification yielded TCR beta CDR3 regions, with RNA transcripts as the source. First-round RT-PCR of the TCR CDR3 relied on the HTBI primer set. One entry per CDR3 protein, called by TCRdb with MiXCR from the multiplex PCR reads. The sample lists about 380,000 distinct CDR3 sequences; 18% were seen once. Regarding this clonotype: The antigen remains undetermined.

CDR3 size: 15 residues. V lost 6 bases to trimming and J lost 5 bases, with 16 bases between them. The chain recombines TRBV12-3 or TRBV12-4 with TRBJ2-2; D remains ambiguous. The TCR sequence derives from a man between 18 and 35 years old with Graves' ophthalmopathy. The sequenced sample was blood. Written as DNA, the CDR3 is TGTGCCAGCAGGTTATCGGCAGAAGGTACCGGGGAGCTGTTTTTT. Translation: CASRLSAEGTGELFF.